This T cell receptor beta chain was captured by sequencing in a study of shared clonotypes between healthy human individuals. V was shortened by 4 bases and J by 0 bases, with 16 bases between the two germline ends. Germline values: CDR1 SGDLS, CDR2 YYNGEE. There are 16 residues in the CDR3. Terminally differentiated effector memory CD45RA+ cells were left out of the naive CD8 fraction, which was CD45RO-negative and positively selected for CCR7. There were only Caucasian adults among the donors, and all lived in Nashville, Tennessee. Clones were sequenced by immunoSEQ multiplex PCR, and TCRdb holds only the in-frame ones, with some missing. The sample has millions of clones, about 92% seen once.

This chain joins TRBV9 and TRBJ2-5; the D gene is possibly TRBD1 (6 bases). Specimen: naive CD8+ T cells from PBMCs. The receptor's source is a man aged 18 to 30 in good health. Some clones in this sample may be carry-over from other donors' samples. This CDR3 reads CASSPRGARYQETQYF. DNA of the CDR3: TGTGCCAGCAGCCCCAGGGGAGCGAGGTACCAAGAGACCCAGTACTTC.